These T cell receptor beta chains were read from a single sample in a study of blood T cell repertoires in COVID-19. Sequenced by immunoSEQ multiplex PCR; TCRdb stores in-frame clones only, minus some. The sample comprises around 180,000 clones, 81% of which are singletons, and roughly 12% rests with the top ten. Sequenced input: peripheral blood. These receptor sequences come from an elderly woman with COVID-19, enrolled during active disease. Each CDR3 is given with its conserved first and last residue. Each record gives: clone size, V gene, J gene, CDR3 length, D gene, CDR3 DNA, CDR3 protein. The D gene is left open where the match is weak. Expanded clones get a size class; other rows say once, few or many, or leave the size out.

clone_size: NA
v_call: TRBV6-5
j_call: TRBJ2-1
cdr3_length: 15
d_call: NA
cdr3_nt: TGTGCCAGCAGTTCCCAGCGGAGCTCCTACAATGAGCAGTTCTTC
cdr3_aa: CASSSQRSSYNEQFF

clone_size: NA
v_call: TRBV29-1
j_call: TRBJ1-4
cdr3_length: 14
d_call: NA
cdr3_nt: TGCAGCGTTGGGGTGACATCAACTAATGAAAAACTGTTTTTT
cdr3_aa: CSVGVTSTNEKLFF

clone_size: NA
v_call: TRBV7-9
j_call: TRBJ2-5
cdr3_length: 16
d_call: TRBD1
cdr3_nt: TGTGCCAGCAGCTTAGCGCGGGGGACAGGGGAAGAGACCCAGTACTTC
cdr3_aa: CASSLARGTGEETQYF

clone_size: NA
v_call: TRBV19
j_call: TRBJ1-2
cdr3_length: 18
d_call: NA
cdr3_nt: TGTGCCAGTAGCACACCACTCGGACTGATCAATTTTAACTATGGCTACACCTTC
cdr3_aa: CASSTPLGLINFNYGYTF

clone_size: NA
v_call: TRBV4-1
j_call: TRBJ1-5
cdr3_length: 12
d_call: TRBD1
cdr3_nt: TGCGCCAGGAAAGACAGGGGGCAGCCCCAGCATTTT
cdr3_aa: CARKDRGQPQHF

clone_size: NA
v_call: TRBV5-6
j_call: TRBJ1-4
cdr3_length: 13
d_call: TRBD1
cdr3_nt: TGTGCCAGCAGCTTCGGAGGGGGCGCAAAACTGTTTTTT
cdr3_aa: CASSFGGGAKLFF

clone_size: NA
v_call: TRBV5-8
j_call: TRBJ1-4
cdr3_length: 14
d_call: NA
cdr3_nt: TGTGCCAGCAGTTCCCCGGGACAAAGAGAAAAACTGTTTTTT
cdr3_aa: CASSSPGQREKLFF

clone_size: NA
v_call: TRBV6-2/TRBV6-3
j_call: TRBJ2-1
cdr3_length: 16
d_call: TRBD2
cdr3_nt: TGTGCCAGCAGCCCCTTAGCGGGGTTCTCCTACAATGAGCAGTTCTTC
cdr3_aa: CASSPLAGFSYNEQFF

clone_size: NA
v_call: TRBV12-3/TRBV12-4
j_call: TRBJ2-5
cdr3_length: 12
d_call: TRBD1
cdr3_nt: TGTGCCAGCAGCCCGACAGGGGAGACCCAGTACTTC
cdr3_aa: CASSPTGETQYF

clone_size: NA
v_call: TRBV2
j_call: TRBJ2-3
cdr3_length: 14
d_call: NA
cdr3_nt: TGTGCCAGCAGTGTTACAGAGAGCACAGATACGCAGTATTTT
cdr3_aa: CASSVTESTDTQYF

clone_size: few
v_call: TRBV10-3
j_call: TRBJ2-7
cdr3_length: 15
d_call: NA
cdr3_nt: TGTGCCATCAGTGAACGTCGGGGAAATGACTACGAGCAGTACTTC
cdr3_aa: CAISERRGNDYEQYF

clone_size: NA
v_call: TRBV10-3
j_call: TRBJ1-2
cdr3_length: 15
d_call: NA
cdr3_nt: TGTGCCATCAACAGGAAAGACAGACCTAACTATGGCTACACCTTC
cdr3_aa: CAINRKDRPNYGYTF

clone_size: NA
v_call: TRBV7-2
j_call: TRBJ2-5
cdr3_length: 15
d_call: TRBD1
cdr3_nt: TGTGCCAGCAGCTTATCTGGGACAGCCCAAGAGACCCAGTACTTC
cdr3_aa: CASSLSGTAQETQYF

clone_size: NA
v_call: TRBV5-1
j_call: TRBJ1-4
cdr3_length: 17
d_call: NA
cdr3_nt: TGCGCCAGCAGCTTAAACACCAGGGGCTCCTCAAATGAAAAACTGTTTTTT
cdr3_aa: CASSLNTRGSSNEKLFF

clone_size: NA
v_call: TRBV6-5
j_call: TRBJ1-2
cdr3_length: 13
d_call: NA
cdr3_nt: TGTGCCAGCACGGGGGGAAGTGCCTATGGCTACACCTTC
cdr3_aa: CASTGGSAYGYTF

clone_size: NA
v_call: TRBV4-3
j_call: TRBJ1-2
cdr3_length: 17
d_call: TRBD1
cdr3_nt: TGCGCCAGCAGCCAAGACTGGGGACAGGGGTACTCATATGGCTACACCTTC
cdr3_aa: CASSQDWGQGYSYGYTF